The following is a TCR beta chain sequence with its context. The sample belongs to a study of OX40 agonist ivuxolimab in advanced cancers. The V end was cut by 4 bases, the J end by 5 bases, with 14 bases between. This CDR3 spans 14 amino acids. Germline V lookup: CDR1 SEHNR, CDR2 FQNEAQ (reference sequence). TCRdb keeps only in-frame clones here, not all; method: immunoSEQ multiplex PCR. This sample has about 46,000 clones, with roughly 90% found just once. The origin of this receptor is an adult with an advanced solid tumor such as melanoma, head and neck, liver or kidney cancer. This sequence joins TRBV7-9 and TRBJ2-5, with D perhaps TRBD2 (5 bases). The source was CD4+ or CD8+ T cells sorted from blood, collected in a trial of the OX40 agonist ivuxolimab. This chain's CDR3 is CASSSPERGETQYF. The CDR3 bases are TGTGCCAGCAGCTCCCCGGAGAGAGGGGAGACCCAGTACTTC.